The 20 T cell receptor beta chains presented below share a single source sample, sequenced in a study of blood T cell repertoires in COVID-19. TCRdb's table, derived via immunoSEQ multiplex PCR, lists solely in-frame clones and lacks some. The table shows 200,000 to 250,000 clones, with roughly 80% occurring only once. Sequencing used peripheral blood. The receptors come from an elderly woman with active or convalescent COVID-19.

The rearrangement links TRBV7-8 to TRBJ2-7, with D perhaps matching TRBD1 (6 bases). The CDR3 consists of 14 residues. The V end lost 5 bases, the J end lost 2 bases, and 13 bases lay between the germline ends. Germline CDR1 reads SGHVS; CDR2 reads FQNEAQ. The CDR3 DNA follows: TGTGCCAGCAGCCCGCGGACAGTTACCTACGAGCAGTACTTC. Its translation: CASSPRTVTYEQYF.

J is TRBJ2-7 and V is TRBV7-3, with D possibly being TRBD2 (6 bases). Germline-derived CDR1 and CDR2 are SGHTA and FQGTGA. Trimming shortened V by 5 bases and J by 2 bases, and 13 bases separated the two germline ends. The CDR3 consists of 14 residues. The CDR3 nucleotides are TGTGCCAGCAGCGCCACCGGGGGTCCCTACGAGCAGTACTTC. It specifies CASSATGGPYEQYF.

This clone was counted once. The rearrangement joins TRBV5-6 to TRBJ1-2, with 9 positions matching TRBD1. The length of the CDR3 is 15 residues. J lost 4 bases, V lost 1 base, and 5 bases had no gene match. The germline CDR1 and CDR2 sequences are SGHDT and YYEEEE. CDR3 sequence (DNA): TGTGCCAGCAGCTTGATCGGACAGGGGACCTATGGCTACACCTTC. As protein: CASSLIGQGTYGYTF.

The rearrangement joins TRBV18 to TRBJ1-5; D unclear. Germline CDR1 reads KGHSH; CDR2 reads LQKENI. The CDR3 has 15 amino acids. V was trimmed by 5 bases and J by 3 bases, leaving 14 bases between them. The CDR3 coding sequence is TGTGCCAGCTCAGGTAACCGGGGTCTCAATCAGCCCCAGCATTTT. Translated, it gives CASSGNRGLNQPQHF.

This rearrangement joins TRBV21-1 to TRBJ2-5; whether TRBD1, the table's D call, matches the DNA was not checked. TRBV21-1 is assigned pseudogene status. The CDR3 covers 14 residues. The CDR3 coding sequence is TGTGCCAGCAGCACGCGACAGGCCCAAGAGACCCAGTACTTC. This encodes CASSTRQAQETQYF.

V and J are TRBV28 and TRBJ1-2, with D unresolved. Looked up from germline, CDR1 is MDHEN and CDR2 is SYDVKM. The V end lost 5 bases, the J end lost 4 bases, and 17 bases lay between the germline ends. CDR3 length: 15 residues. The CDR3 nucleotides read TGTGCCAGCAGTGGATCGGTTACAGAGGGCTATGGCTACACCTTC. This codes for CASSGSVTEGYGYTF.

As concerns this clone: An end of the junction differs from the germline gene, which may be a read error. The chain carries TRBV6-5 and TRBJ2-7, with 9 nucleotides matching TRBD1. This CDR3 has 15 residues. Looked up from germline, CDR1 is MNHEY and CDR2 is SVGAGI. The CDR3 DNA sequence: TGTGCCAGCAGTACCGGACAGGGGAGCTCCTATGAGCAGTACTTC. Its protein product is CASSTGQGSSYEQYF.

The gene calls are TRBV6-5 and TRBJ1-3; D call uncertain. The length of the CDR3 is 14 residues. V was shortened by 1 base and J by 4 bases, with 8 bases between the two germline ends. Germline loops: CDR1 MNHEY, CDR2 SVGAGI. CDR3: CASSYYPRGNTIYF. CDR3 nucleotides: TGTGCCAGCAGTTACTACCCCAGAGGAAACACCATATATTTT.

The chain has TRBV18 and TRBJ1-5, with a weak D call TRBD1 (5 bases). CDR3 length: 13 residues. Germline V CDR1 and CDR2: KGHSH, LQKENI. Trimming removed 3 bases at V and 3 bases at J, with 6 bases between. CDR3 nucleotide sequence: TGTGCCAGCTCACCGGGGCCCAATCAGCCCCAGCATTTT. This codes for CASSPGPNQPQHF. The full variable domain, with the rest looked up from reference TRBV18 and TRBJ1-5, is NAGVMQNPRHLVRRRGQEARLRCSPMKGHSHVYWYRQLPEEGLKFMVYLQKENIIDESGMPKERFSAEFPKEGPSILRIQQVVRGDSAAYFCASSPGPNQPQHFGDGTRLSIL.

The rearrangement uses TRBV6-5 and TRBJ2-7; 7 nucleotides line up with TRBD1. The CDR3 is 13 residues long. Germline CDR1 and CDR2: MNHEY and SVGAGI. The J segment lost 5 bases and the V segment lost 6 bases, leaving 7 bases of the junction unmatched. This chain's CDR3 is CASSRTGVDEQYF. The CDR3 DNA follows: TGTGCCAGCAGCCGGACAGGAGTCGACGAGCAGTACTTC.

The rearrangement joins TRBV19 to TRBJ2-2; 8 bases line up with TRBD1. Germline lookup yields CDR1 LNHDA and CDR2 SQIVND (reference sequence). The CDR3 runs 16 residues. After removal of 4 bases from V and 1 base from J, the junction contained 5 bases not matched to a gene. The CDR3, as DNA: TGTGCCAGTAGTAATCCCGGGACAGGGAACACCGGGGAGCTGTTTTTT. It is translated as CASSNPGTGNTGELFF.

V and J are TRBV5-6 and TRBJ1-2, with 7 nucleotides matching TRBD1. Per germline, CDR1 SGHDT and CDR2 YYEEEE. CDR3 length: 16 amino acids. V lost 6 bases to trimming and J lost 2 bases; unmatched junction nucleotides: 13. The CDR3 protein is CASTPRPGTENYGYTF. The CDR3 DNA reads TGTGCCAGCACTCCGAGACCCGGGACAGAGAACTATGGCTACACCTTC. Full variable domain (outside the CDR3, taken from reference TRBV5-6 and TRBJ1-2): DAGVTQSPTHLIKTRGQQVTLRCSPKSGHDTVSWYQQALGQGPQFIFQYYEEEERQRGNFPDRFSGHQFPNYSSELNVNALLLGDSALYLCASTPRPGTENYGYTFGSGTRLTVV.

The CDR3: CASSSIAGGPRNEQFF. CDR3 nucleotide sequence: TGTGCCAGTAGTTCCATAGCGGGGGGGCCGAGAAATGAGCAGTTCTTC. The chain combines TRBV19 with TRBJ2-1, with 11 bases aligning to TRBD2. V shed 5 bases, J shed 7 bases, and the junction held 10 bases outside the gene matches. Germline-derived CDR1 and CDR2 are LNHDA and SQIVND (reference sequence). The CDR3 is made up of 16 amino acids.

This clone was recorded a few times. The chain is built from TRBV5-6 and TRBJ2-1, with TRBD2 identical over 9 bases. CDR1 SGHDT and CDR2 YYEEEE come from the germline V gene. The CDR3 has 15 amino acids. Trimming removed 2 bases from V and 2 bases from J; junction bases left unmatched: 2. The CDR3 region has the DNA TGTGCCAGCAGCTTAAGACTAGCGGCCTACAATGAGCAGTTCTTC. It yields the protein CASSLRLAAYNEQFF. Filled out from reference TRBV5-6 and TRBJ2-1, the complete variable domain reads DAGVTQSPTHLIKTRGQQVTLRCSPKSGHDTVSWYQQALGQGPQFIFQYYEEEERQRGNFPDRFSGHQFPNYSSELNVNALLLGDSALYLCASSLRLAAYNEQFFGPGTRLTVL.

The chain is built from TRBV7-2 and TRBJ1-6, with D perhaps matching TRBD1 (6 bases). This CDR3 spans 15 amino acids. V was trimmed by 4 bases and J by 10 bases, leaving 17 bases between them. The germline CDR1 and CDR2 sequences are SGHTA and FQGNSA. The DNA of the CDR3 is TGTGCCAGCAGCTCGCAAACAGGGATAGACTCACCCCTCCACTTT. It specifies CASSSQTGIDSPLHF.

The gene calls are TRBV15 and TRBJ2-7; TRBD2 matches 8 bases. The germline V gene has CDR1 LNHNV and CDR2 YYDKDF (reference sequence). Trimming cost V 4 bases and J 3 bases; bases outside gene matches: 8. The CDR3 is 15 residues long. For the CDR3, the DNA is TGTGCCACCAGCACGAACGGAGCGGGAGACTACGAGCAGTACTTC. It specifies CATSTNGAGDYEQYF.

A few counts support this clone. V usage is TRBV5-4 and J usage is TRBJ1-2; D gene ambiguous. Per germline, CDR1 SGHNT and CDR2 YYREEE (reference sequence). The V and J ends lost 0 bases and 4 bases respectively, with 13 bases between them. This CDR3 contains 15 residues. Here the CDR3 DNA reads TGTGCCAGCAGCTTGGTGTCGTCAGGTCCCTATGGCTACACCTTC. Translating it yields CASSLVSSGPYGYTF.

The rearrangement uses TRBV30 and TRBJ1-5; unclear D gene. Trimming left V 0 bases short and J 1 base short, with 16 bases between. CDR3 length: 17 residues. Germline lookup yields CDR1 GTSNPN and CDR2 SVGIG (reference sequence). In nucleotides, the CDR3 is TGTGCCTGGAGTGTGGGAGGATTTCGAGGGAGCAATCAGCCCCAGCATTTT. Translated: CAWSVGGFRGSNQPQHF. The variable domain in full, with the rest retrieved from reference TRBV30 and TRBJ1-5, is SQTIHQWPATLVQPVGSPLSLECTVEGTSNPNLYWYRQAAGRGLQLLFYSVGIGQISSEVPQNLSASRPQDRQFILSSKKLLLSDSGFYLCAWSVGGFRGSNQPQHFGDGTRLSIL.

This chain uses TRBV10-3 with TRBJ1-1, with a weak D call TRBD1 (5 bases). Trimming pared 6 bases from V and 0 bases from J, leaving 11 bases between. Germline values: CDR1 ENHRY, CDR2 SYGVKD. CDR3 length: 14 amino acids. CDR3 region: CAIRTRAMNTEAFF. The CDR3 DNA is TGTGCCATCAGGACCAGGGCCATGAACACTGAAGCTTTCTTT.

This clone was counted a single time. This sequence joins TRBV30 and TRBJ1-1, with D possibly TRBD1 on 5 matching bases. V shed 3 bases and J shed 5 bases, with 10 bases lying between them. CDR3 length equals 12 residues. Germline CDR1 is GTSNPN and CDR2 is SVGIG (reference sequence). CDR3 loop: CAWSSGQTEAFF. As DNA, the CDR3 is TGTGCCTGGAGCTCAGGGCAGACTGAAGCTTTCTTT.